The 14 T cell receptor beta chains below come from one sample, sequenced in a study of blood T cell repertoires in COVID-19. Assay: immunoSEQ multiplex PCR; the TCRdb copy retains only in-frame clones and omits some. The sample consists of 300,000 to 500,000 clones, roughly 90% of them appearing once. The sample comprised PBMCs or T cells enriched from blood (not recorded which). Receptors originate from a woman aged 30 to 39 with acute COVID-19.

This chain connects TRBV7-2 to TRBJ1-6; D is perhaps TRBD1 (6 bases). The CDR3 runs 15 residues. Germline V gene lookup returns CDR1 SGHTA and CDR2 FQGNSA. V shed 1 base and J shed 13 bases, with 17 bases lying between them. CDR3 DNA sequence: TGTGCCAGCAGCTTAGGAGCGGACAGTAGTTGGCCCCTCCACTTT. It yields the protein CASSLGADSSWPLHF.

This chain's CDR3 is CASSLGTKASTEAFF. The CDR3, as DNA: TGTGCCAGCAGTCTAGGTACGAAAGCGAGCACTGAAGCTTTCTTT. The J gene is TRBJ1-1, the V gene TRBV11-3; D is undetermined. Germline CDR1 SGHNT, CDR2 YENEEA. CDR3 length: 15 residues. The V end lost 6 bases, the J end lost 4 bases, and 18 bases lay between the germline ends.

The chain links TRBV3-1 (or the pseudogene TRBV3-2) to TRBJ2-1; 14 nucleotides agree with TRBD2. With 4 bases clipped from V and 9 bases from J, the junction kept 11 bases outside the gene matches. The CDR3 loop spans 17 amino acids. Germline V gene sequence: CDR1 LGHDT, CDR2 YNNKEL (reference sequence). The CDR3, as DNA: TGTGCCAGCAGCCTTGGGACTAGCGGGGGCCACAAGGGTGAGCAGTTCTTC. It yields the protein CASSLGTSGGHKGEQFF.

The rearrangement links TRBV6-5 to TRBJ2-7; the D gene is possibly TRBD1 (5 bases). Germline V gives CDR1 MNHEY, CDR2 SVGAGI. Between the trimmed V and J ends, which lost 7 bases and 6 bases, there was a span of 22 bases. The CDR3 has 15 amino acids. The CDR3 DNA sequence: TGTGCCAGCATCTTAATGACAGCTCTTCCTGGCGAGCAGTACTTC. Its translation: CASILMTALPGEQYF.

This chain joins TRBV4-2 and TRBJ1-5, with D perhaps matching TRBD1 (5 bases). The germline V gene encodes CDR1 LGHNA and CDR2 YNFKEQ. This CDR3 comprises 16 residues. V dropped 0 bases and J dropped 3 bases, with 12 bases sitting between them. This chain's CDR3 is CASSQEGGGYNQPQHF. CDR3 DNA: TGTGCCAGCAGCCAAGAAGGCGGGGGGTACAATCAGCCCCAGCATTTT.

The chain combines TRBV9 with TRBJ2-3; D uncertain. V was pared by 3 bases and J by 10 bases, with 15 bases between. CDR1 is SGDLS and CDR2 is YYNGEE in the germline V gene. CDR3 length: 13 residues. Here the CDR3 reads CASSDTLVIAQYF. CDR3 in DNA: TGTGCCAGCAGCGATACCCTAGTGATAGCGCAGTATTTT.

This chain connects TRBV6-1 to TRBJ2-3, with a possible D match to TRBD1 (5 bases). V lost 3 bases and J 4 bases, leaving 17 bases between the germline ends. This CDR3 has 16 amino acids. CDR1 and CDR2 from the germline V gene are MNHNS and SASEGT. The CDR3 DNA is TGTGCCAGCAGTGATGCAAGGGGAAGCCTCGCAGATACGCAGTATTTT. It translates to CASSDARGSLADTQYF.

The gene calls are TRBV7-9 and TRBJ2-5, with 8 positions matching TRBD1. V lost 2 bases to trimming and J lost 1 base; unmatched junction nucleotides: 0. The CDR3 is 14 residues long. Germline lookup yields CDR1 SEHNR and CDR2 FQNEAQ (reference sequence). The DNA of the CDR3 is TGTGCCAGCAGCTTAACAGGGGGCCAAGAGACCCAGTACTTC. Translating gives CASSLTGGQETQYF.

The V and J genes are TRBV7-9 and TRBJ2-7; weak D call: TRBD1 (6 bases). The V end lost 5 bases, the J end lost 4 bases, and 9 bases lay between the germline ends. This CDR3 comprises 12 residues. CDR1 and CDR2 (germline): SEHNR, FQNEAQ (reference sequence). CDR3 nucleotide sequence: TGTGCCAGCAGCCAACAGGGTTACGAGCAGTACTTC. The encoded protein is CASSQQGYEQYF.

The chain combines TRBV4-2 with TRBJ2-4; 9 bases are shared with TRBD2. V dropped 0 bases and J dropped 4; count of bases not matched to a gene: 4. There are 16 residues in the CDR3. The germline gives CDR1 LGHNA, CDR2 YNFKEQ. The CDR3 here is CASSQDVAGVKNIQYF. DNA for the CDR3: TGTGCCAGCAGCCAAGATGTAGCGGGGGTGAAAAACATTCAGTACTTC.

The J gene is TRBJ2-7, the V gene TRBV19; TRBD1 matches 8 bases. The CDR3 has 14 residues. Trimming cost V 5 bases and J 4 bases; bases outside gene matches: 7. The germline gives CDR1 LNHDA, CDR2 SQIVND (reference sequence). The CDR3 spells CASSPGGGVYEQYF. The CDR3 region has the DNA TGTGCCAGTAGTCCAGGGGGCGGGGTATACGAGCAGTACTTC.

There are a few counts of this clone. The CDR3: CATSARDRGNNQPQHF. The CDR3 DNA is TGTGCCACCAGCGCCCGGGACAGGGGGAACAATCAGCCCCAGCATTTT. The chain carries TRBV24-1 and TRBJ1-5, with 11 bases lining up with TRBD1. After removal of 7 bases from V and 3 bases from J, the junction contained 7 bases not matched to a gene. The CDR3 has 16 residues. CDR1 is KGHDR, CDR2 SFDVKD, per germline.

V gene TRBV29-1 combines with J gene TRBJ2-7; 8 nucleotides agree with TRBD2. CDR1 and CDR2 (germline): SQVTM, ANQGSEA. The V segment lost 8 bases and the J segment 6 bases; nucleotides outside the gene matches: 9. The CDR3 length is 12 residues. CDR3 sequence (DNA): TGCAGCACGGGAGGGGAGGGTTTCGAGCAGTACTTC. Amino acid sequence: CSTGGEGFEQYF.

CDR3 nucleotides: TGCGCCAGCAGCTTCCCAGGGGGTAGCTCCTACGAGCAGTACTTC. This translates into CASSFPGGSSYEQYF. The chain is built from TRBV5-1 and TRBJ2-7; 7 bases map to TRBD1. The CDR3 is made up of 15 amino acids. Per the germline V gene, CDR1 is SGHRS and CDR2 is YFSETQ. Trimming took 2 bases from V and 0 from J; bases not matched to a gene: 5. The full variable domain, with the rest looked up from reference TRBV5-1 and TRBJ2-7, is KAGVTQTPRYLIKTRGQQVTLSCSPISGHRSVSWYQQTPGQGLQFLFEYFSETQRNKGNFPGRFSGRQFSNSRSEMNVSTLELGDSALYLCASSFPGGSSYEQYFGPGTRLTVT.